Listed below are T cell receptor beta chains from one sample, sequenced in a study of cytomegalovirus exposure and HLA in healthy donors. TCRdb keeps only in-frame clones here, not all; method: immunoSEQ multiplex PCR. Here the sample spans more than 95,000 clones, 60% to 85% being singletons. The sequenced sample was PBMCs. Receptor source: a young woman in good health and CMV-seronegative. Both conserved end residues are part of each CDR3. A D gene is named only where the DNA matches it firmly. The size entry is marked missing in some rows and otherwise reads once, few, many or a size class.

CDR3 protein,CDR3 DNA,D gene,V gene,CDR3 length,clone size,J gene
CSVERDSGNTIYF,TGCAGCGTAGAACGGGACTCCGGAAACACCATATATTTT,-,TRBV29-1,13,-,TRBJ1-3
CASSLAHPGQGNYGYTF,TGTGCCAGCAGCCTCGCACACCCGGGACAGGGAAACTATGGCTACACCTTC,TRBD1,TRBV7-9,17,-,TRBJ1-2
CASSQDFSGQGTYEQYF,TGCGCCAGCAGCCAAGATTTTTCGGGACAGGGTACCTACGAGCAGTACTTC,TRBD1,TRBV4-1,17,once,TRBJ2-7
CASSPQGQGVVSPEAFF,TGTGCCAGCTCACCCCAGGGACAGGGTGTTGTAAGTCCTGAAGCTTTCTTT,TRBD1,TRBV18,17,-,TRBJ1-1
CASSDIYGYTF,TGTGCCAGCAGTGATATTTATGGCTACACCTTC,-,TRBV2,11,few,TRBJ1-2
CASSFVQGGGLEQYF,TGTGCCAGCAGTTTCGTCCAGGGAGGGGGGTTGGAGCAGTACTTC,-,TRBV27,15,-,TRBJ2-7
CASTSGIIGELFF,TGCGCCAGTACTAGCGGGATCATCGGGGAGCTGTTTTTT,TRBD2,TRBV5-1,13,once,TRBJ2-2
CAWSPGETQYF,TGTGCCTGGAGTCCAGGGGAGACCCAGTACTTC,-,TRBV30,11,few,TRBJ2-5
CASLSQGTQGETQYF,TGCGCCAGCCTGTCTCAGGGGACCCAGGGAGAGACCCAGTACTTC,-,TRBV10-1,15,-,TRBJ2-5
CASRITGLYQPQHF,TGTGCCAGCAGAATTACAGGGCTGTATCAGCCCCAGCATTTT,-,TRBV6-6,14,-,TRBJ1-5
CASSLTTGSDEQYF,TGTGCCAGCAGTTTGACGACAGGGTCAGACGAGCAGTACTTC,TRBD1,TRBV13,14,-,TRBJ2-7
CASSPQSGFYTEAFF,TGTGCCAGTAGTCCTCAGTCCGGGTTTTACACTGAAGCTTTCTTT,-,TRBV19,15,-,TRBJ1-1
CASHGTGNQPQHF,TGTGCCAGCCACGGGACAGGGAATCAGCCCCAGCATTTT,TRBD1,TRBV2,13,-,TRBJ1-5
CASSLNRRNYEQYF,TGTGCCAGCAGCCTAAACAGGCGTAACTACGAGCAGTACTTC,-,TRBV6-5,14,-,TRBJ2-7
CASSLVGQGNSPLHF,TGTGCCAGCAGCTTAGTCGGACAGGGGAATTCACCCCTCCACTTT,TRBD1,TRBV7-2,15,few,TRBJ1-6
CASTVLTGSYEQYF,TGTGCCAGCACCGTTTTGACAGGGTCCTACGAGCAGTACTTC,TRBD1,TRBV28,14,-,TRBJ2-7
CACGGGPSTDTQYF,TGTGCCTGTGGGGGGGGGCCTAGCACAGATACGCAGTATTTT,-,TRBV30,14,-,TRBJ2-3
CASSDTPDKPQHF,TGTGCCAGCAGTGATACCCCGGACAAACCCCAGCATTTT,-,TRBV2,13,-,TRBJ1-5
CASDSLAGTEAFF,TGTGCCAGCGACAGTTTGGCTGGCACTGAAGCTTTCTTT,-,TRBV6-5,13,few,TRBJ1-1
CATSRDRTGYEQFF,TGTGCCACCAGCAGAGATCGGACAGGGTATGAGCAGTTCTTC,TRBD1,TRBV15,14,-,TRBJ2-1